This TCR beta chain was obtained from a study of blood T cell repertoires in COVID-19. Study background: T cells, B-cell-depleted T cells, or PBMCs provided the cDNA or gDNA that served as material.

A COVID-19 case had been met by exposed participants during the 2 weeks before study entry. Assay: immunoSEQ multiplex PCR; the TCRdb copy retains only in-frame clones and omits some. The sample includes around 400,000 clones, nearly 90% of them seen just once. This CDR3 spans 14 amino acids. Germline CDR1 is LGHDT and CDR2 is YNNKEL (reference sequence). V shed 1 base and J shed 5 bases, with 11 bases lying between them. This clone was counted a single time. The sequence derives from a young woman who had been exposed to COVID-19. Sequencing input: PBMCs or T cells enriched from blood (not recorded which). This sequence joins TRBV3-1 (or the pseudogene TRBV3-2) and TRBJ1-1, with a possible D match to TRBD1 (6 bases). Here the CDR3 reads CASSQGVQGTEAFF. The CDR3, as DNA: TGTGCCAGCAGCCAAGGGGTCCAGGGGACTGAAGCTTTCTTT.